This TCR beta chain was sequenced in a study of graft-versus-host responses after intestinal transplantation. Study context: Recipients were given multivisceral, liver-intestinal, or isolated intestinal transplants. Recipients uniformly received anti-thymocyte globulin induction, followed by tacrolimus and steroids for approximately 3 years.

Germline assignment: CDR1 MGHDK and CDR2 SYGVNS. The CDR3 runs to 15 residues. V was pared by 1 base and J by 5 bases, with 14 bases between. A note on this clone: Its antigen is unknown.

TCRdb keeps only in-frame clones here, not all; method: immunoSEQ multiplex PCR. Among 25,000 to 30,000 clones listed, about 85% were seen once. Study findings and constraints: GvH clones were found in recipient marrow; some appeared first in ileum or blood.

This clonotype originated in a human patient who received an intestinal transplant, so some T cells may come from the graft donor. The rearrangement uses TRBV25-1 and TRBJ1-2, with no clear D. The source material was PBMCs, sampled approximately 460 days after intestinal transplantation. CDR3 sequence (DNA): TGTGCCAGCAGTGAATTGGGCGAGACCCTGTATGGCTACACCTTC. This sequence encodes CASSELGETLYGYTF.